The source of this T cell receptor beta chain is a study of tissue T cells after allogeneic stem cell transplantation. Study information: Graft-versus-host disease patients received grafts, several unmodified and three CD34-selected to deplete T cells. Where cell numbers permitted, CD3+ T cells were sorted from preserved blood and marrow. Study results and caveats: Few T cell clones were shared across patients, but motif clusters showed tissue-specific shared signatures. Anatomically similar tissues had similar TCR repertoires within each patient.

The protocol was immunoSEQ multiplex PCR, while the TCRdb copy is restricted to in-frame clones and leaves out a portion. There are fewer than 30,000 clones in the sample; over 75% occur only once, and 3.5% to 4.5% lies in the top ten. In the case of this clone: Its specificity is unknown.

V was clipped by 0 bases and J by 7 bases; unmatched bases: 9. Germline V gives CDR1 LGHNA, CDR2 YSLEER. This CDR3 has 16 amino acids. The chain carries TRBV4-3 and TRBJ2-1; 7 bases match TRBD2. This material consisted of blood, taken before transplantation. This TCR derives from a woman aged 18 to 50 who later had graft-versus-host disease after an allogeneic stem cell transplant. In DNA, the CDR3 is TGCGCCAGCAGCCAAGATTGGGGGGGTTATTGGAATGAGCAGTTCTTC. Translating gives CASSQDWGGYWNEQFF.